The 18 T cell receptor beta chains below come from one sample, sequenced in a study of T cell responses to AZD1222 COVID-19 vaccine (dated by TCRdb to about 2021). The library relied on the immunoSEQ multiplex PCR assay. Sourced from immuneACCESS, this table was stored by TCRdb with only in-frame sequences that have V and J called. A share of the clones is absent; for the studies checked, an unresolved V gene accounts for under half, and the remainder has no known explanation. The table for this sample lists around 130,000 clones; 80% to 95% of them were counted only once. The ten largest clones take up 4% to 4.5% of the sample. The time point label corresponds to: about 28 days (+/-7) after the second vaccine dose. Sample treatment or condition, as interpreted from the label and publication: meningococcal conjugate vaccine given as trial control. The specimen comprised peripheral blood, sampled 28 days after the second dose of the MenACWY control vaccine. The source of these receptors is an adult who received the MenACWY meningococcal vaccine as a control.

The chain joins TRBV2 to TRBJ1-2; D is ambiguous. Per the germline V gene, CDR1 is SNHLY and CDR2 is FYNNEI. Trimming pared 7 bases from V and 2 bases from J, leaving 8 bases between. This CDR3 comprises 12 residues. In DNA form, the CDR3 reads TGTGCCAGCAATCAGGAAAACTATGGCTACACCTTC. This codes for CASNQENYGYTF.

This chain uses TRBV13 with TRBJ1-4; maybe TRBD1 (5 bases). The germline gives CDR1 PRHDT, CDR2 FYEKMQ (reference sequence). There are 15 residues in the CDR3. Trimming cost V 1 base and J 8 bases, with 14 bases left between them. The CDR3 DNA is TGTGCCAGCAGCTTAGATCTTCAGGGCAACGAAAAACTGTTTTTT. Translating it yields CASSLDLQGNEKLFF.

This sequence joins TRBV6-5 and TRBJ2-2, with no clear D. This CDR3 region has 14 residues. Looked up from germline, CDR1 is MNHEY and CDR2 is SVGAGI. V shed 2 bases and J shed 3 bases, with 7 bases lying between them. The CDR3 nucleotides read TGTGCCAGCAGTTACAAACAGCACACCGGGGAGCTGTTTTTT. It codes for CASSYKQHTGELFF.

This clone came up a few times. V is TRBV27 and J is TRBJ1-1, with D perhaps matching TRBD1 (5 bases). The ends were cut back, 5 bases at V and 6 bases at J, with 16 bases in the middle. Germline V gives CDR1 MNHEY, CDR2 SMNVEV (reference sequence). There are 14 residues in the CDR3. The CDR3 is CASSLGPLGAEAFF. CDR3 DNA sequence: TGTGCCAGCAGTCTGGGGCCCCTGGGGGCTGAAGCTTTCTTT.

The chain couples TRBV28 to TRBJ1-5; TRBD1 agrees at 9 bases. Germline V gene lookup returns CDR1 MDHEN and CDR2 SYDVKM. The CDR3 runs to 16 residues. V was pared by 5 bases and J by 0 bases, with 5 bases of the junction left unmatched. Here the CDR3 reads CASSPRTGDSNQPQHF. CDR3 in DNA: TGTGCCAGCAGTCCTCGGACAGGGGATAGCAATCAGCCCCAGCATTTT. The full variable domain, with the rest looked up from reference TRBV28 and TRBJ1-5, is DVKVTQSSRYLVKRTGEKVFLECVQDMDHENMFWYRQDPGLGLRLIYFSYDVKMKEKGDIPEGYSVSREKKERFSLILESASTNQTSMYLCASSPRTGDSNQPQHFGDGTRLSIL.

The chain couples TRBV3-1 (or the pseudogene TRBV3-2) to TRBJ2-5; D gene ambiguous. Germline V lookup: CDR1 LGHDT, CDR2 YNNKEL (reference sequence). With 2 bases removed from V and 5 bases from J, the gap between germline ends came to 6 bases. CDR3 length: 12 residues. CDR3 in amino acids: CASSQIPETQYF. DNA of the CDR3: TGTGCCAGCAGCCAAATCCCGGAGACCCAGTACTTC.

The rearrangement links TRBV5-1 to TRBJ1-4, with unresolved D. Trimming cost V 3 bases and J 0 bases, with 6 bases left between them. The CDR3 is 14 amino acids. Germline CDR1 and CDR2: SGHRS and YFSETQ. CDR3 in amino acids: CASSSTPTNEKLFF. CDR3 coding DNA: TGCGCCAGCAGCTCGACTCCAACTAATGAAAAACTGTTTTTT.

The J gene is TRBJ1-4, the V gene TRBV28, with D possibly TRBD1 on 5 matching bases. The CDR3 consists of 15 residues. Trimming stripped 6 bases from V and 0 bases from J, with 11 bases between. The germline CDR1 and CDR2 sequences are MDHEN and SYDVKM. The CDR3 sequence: CASRGGSATNEKLFF. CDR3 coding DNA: TGTGCCAGCAGGGGGGGGTCAGCAACTAATGAAAAACTGTTTTTT.

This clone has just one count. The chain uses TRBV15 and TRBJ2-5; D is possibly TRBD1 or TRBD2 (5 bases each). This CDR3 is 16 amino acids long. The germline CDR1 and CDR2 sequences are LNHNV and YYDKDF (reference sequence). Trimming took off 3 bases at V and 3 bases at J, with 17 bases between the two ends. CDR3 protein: CATSSEDEGLEETQYF. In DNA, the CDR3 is TGTGCCACCAGCAGCGAGGACGAGGGGCTCGAAGAGACCCAGTACTTC.

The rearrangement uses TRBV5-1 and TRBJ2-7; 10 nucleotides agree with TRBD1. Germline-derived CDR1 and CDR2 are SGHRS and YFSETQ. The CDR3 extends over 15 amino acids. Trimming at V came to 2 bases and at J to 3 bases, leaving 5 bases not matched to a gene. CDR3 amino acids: CASSFSGQGSYEQYF. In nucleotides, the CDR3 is TGCGCCAGCAGCTTCTCGGGACAGGGGAGCTACGAGCAGTACTTC.

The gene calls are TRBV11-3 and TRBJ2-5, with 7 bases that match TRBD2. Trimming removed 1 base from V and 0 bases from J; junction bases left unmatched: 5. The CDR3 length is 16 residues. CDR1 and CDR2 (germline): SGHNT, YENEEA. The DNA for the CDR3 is TGTGCCAGCAGCTTAGGAAGGACTAGGGACCAAGAGACCCAGTACTTC. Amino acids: CASSLGRTRDQETQYF.

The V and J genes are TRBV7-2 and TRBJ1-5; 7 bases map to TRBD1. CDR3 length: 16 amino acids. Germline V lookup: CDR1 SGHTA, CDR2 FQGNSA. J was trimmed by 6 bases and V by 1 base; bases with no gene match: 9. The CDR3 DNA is TGTGCCAGCAGCTTAGGTCCGGCAGGGGGGGGTCAGCCCCAGCATTTT. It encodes CASSLGPAGGGQPQHF. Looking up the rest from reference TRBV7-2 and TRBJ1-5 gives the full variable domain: GAGVSQSPSNKVTEKGKDVELRCDPISGHTALYWYRQSLGQGLEFLIYFQGNSAPDKSGLPSDRFSAERTGGSVSTLTIQRTQQEDSAVYLCASSLGPAGGGQPQHFGDGTRLSIL.

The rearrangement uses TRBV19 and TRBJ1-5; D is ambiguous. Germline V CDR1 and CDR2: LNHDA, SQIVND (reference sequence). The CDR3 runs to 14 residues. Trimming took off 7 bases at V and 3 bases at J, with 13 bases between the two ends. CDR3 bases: TGTGCCAGTAACCCGGGCAGCACCAATCAGCCCCAGCATTTT. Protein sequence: CASNPGSTNQPQHF.

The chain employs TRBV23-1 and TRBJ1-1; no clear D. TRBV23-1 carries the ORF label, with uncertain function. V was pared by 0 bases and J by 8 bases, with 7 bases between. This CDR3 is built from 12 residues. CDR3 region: CASSQSPGEAFF. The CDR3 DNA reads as TGCGCCAGCAGTCAATCTCCAGGCGAAGCTTTCTTT.

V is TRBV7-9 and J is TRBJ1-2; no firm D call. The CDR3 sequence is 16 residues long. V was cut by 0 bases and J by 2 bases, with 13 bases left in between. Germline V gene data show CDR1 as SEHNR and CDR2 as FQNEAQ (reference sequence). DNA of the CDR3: TGTGCCAGCAGCTTAGCCGTTCGGGGAGCCAACTATGGCTACACCTTC. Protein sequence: CASSLAVRGANYGYTF.

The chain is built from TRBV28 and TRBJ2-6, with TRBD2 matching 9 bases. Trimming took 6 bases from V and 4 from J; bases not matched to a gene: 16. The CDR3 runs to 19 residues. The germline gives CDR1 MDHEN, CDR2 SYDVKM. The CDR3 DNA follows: TGTGCCAGCAGACCAGGCCTTCTGAGCGGGAGGTCAGGGGCCAACGTCCTGACTTTC. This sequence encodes CASRPGLLSGRSGANVLTF.

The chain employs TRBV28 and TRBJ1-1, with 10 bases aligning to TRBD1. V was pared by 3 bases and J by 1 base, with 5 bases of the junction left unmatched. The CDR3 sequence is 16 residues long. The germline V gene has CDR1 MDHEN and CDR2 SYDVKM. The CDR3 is CASSFDRGHANTEAFF. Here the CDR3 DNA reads TGTGCCAGCAGTTTCGACAGGGGGCATGCGAACACTGAAGCTTTCTTT.

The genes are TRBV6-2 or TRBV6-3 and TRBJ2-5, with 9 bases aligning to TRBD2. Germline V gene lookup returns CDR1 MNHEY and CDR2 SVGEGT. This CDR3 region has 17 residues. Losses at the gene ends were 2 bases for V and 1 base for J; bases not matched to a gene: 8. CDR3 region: CASSYGLAGGFQETQYF. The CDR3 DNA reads TGTGCCAGCAGTTACGGCTTGGCGGGAGGGTTCCAAGAGACCCAGTACTTC.